A selection of T cell receptor beta chains follows, all from one sample in a study of blood T cell repertoires in COVID-19. Profiled with immunoSEQ multiplex PCR; TCRdb holds only in-frame clones, not every one. Of about 110,000 clones in the sample, roughly nine tenths were seen once. The sample taken for sequencing was peripheral blood. Receptors originate from a human donor in a cohort sampled during active COVID-19. CDR3s include the opening cysteine and the closing phenylalanine or tryptophan. The order of the fields is D gene, V gene, clone size, J gene, CDR3 protein, CDR3 DNA. The D gene is left open where the match is weak. Only some rows state a clone size, as once, few, many or a class for expanded clones.

d_gene: TRBD1; v_gene: TRBV7-8; abundance: -; j_gene: TRBJ2-6; CDR3aa: CASSLDRGYSSGANVLTF; CDR3nt: TGTGCCAGCAGCTTAGACAGGGGTTACAGCTCTGGGGCCAACGTCCTGACTTTC
d_gene: TRBD2; v_gene: TRBV15; abundance: -; j_gene: TRBJ2-7; CDR3aa: CATSYGLAVTYEQYF; CDR3nt: TGTGCCACCAGCTACGGACTAGCGGTAACCTACGAGCAGTACTTC
d_gene: -; v_gene: TRBV28; abundance: -; j_gene: TRBJ2-1; CDR3aa: CASSSRTVRSSYNEQFF; CDR3nt: TGTGCCAGCAGTTCGCGGACTGTGAGGAGCTCCTACAATGAGCAGTTCTTC
d_gene: -; v_gene: TRBV7-2; abundance: -; j_gene: TRBJ1-5; CDR3aa: CASSLGGTSNQPQHF; CDR3nt: TGTGCCAGCAGCTTAGGCGGGACTAGCAATCAGCCCCAGCATTTT
d_gene: -; v_gene: TRBV10-3; abundance: -; j_gene: TRBJ1-2; CDR3aa: CAISGDRSFGYTF; CDR3nt: TGTGCCATCAGCGGTGACAGGAGCTTTGGCTACACCTTC
d_gene: -; v_gene: TRBV19; abundance: -; j_gene: TRBJ2-3; CDR3aa: CASSPRKGDYTDTQYF; CDR3nt: TGTGCCAGTAGCCCCAGGAAGGGGGATTACACAGATACGCAGTATTTT
d_gene: TRBD1; v_gene: TRBV7-9; abundance: once; j_gene: TRBJ2-4; CDR3aa: CASSSPVSGTGKNIQYF; CDR3nt: TGTGCCAGCAGCTCACCTGTTTCCGGGACAGGGAAAAACATTCAGTACTTC
d_gene: TRBD1; v_gene: TRBV28; abundance: -; j_gene: TRBJ1-2; CDR3aa: CASGQDSHGYTF; CDR3nt: TGTGCCAGCGGACAGGACAGTCATGGCTACACCTTC
d_gene: -; v_gene: TRBV6-5; abundance: once; j_gene: TRBJ2-1; CDR3aa: CASSYWWVAEGNEQFF; CDR3nt: TGTGCCAGCAGTTACTGGTGGGTAGCGGAGGGGAATGAGCAGTTCTTC
d_gene: -; v_gene: TRBV6-5; abundance: -; j_gene: TRBJ1-2; CDR3aa: CASNDIGETYGYTF; CDR3nt: TGTGCCAGCAACGACATTGGGGAGACATATGGCTACACCTTC
d_gene: TRBD2; v_gene: TRBV4-1; abundance: once; j_gene: TRBJ2-3; CDR3aa: CASSTDPSGGAVADTQYF; CDR3nt: TGCGCCAGCAGCACAGATCCGAGCGGGGGGGCGGTCGCAGATACGCAGTATTTT
d_gene: -; v_gene: TRBV6-6; abundance: -; j_gene: TRBJ1-4; CDR3aa: CASSPRQATGKTNEKLFF; CDR3nt: TGTGCCAGCAGTCCAAGACAGGCCACAGGGAAAACTAATGAAAAACTGTTTTTT
d_gene: TRBD2; v_gene: TRBV6-4; abundance: -; j_gene: TRBJ2-1; CDR3aa: CASSEVGLADPNEQFF; CDR3nt: TGTGCCAGCAGTGAGGTAGGACTAGCGGACCCCAATGAGCAGTTCTTC
d_gene: TRBD1; v_gene: TRBV6-2/TRBV6-3; abundance: -; j_gene: TRBJ2-7; CDR3aa: CASSDRGEAYEQYF; CDR3nt: TGTGCCAGCAGTGACAGGGGGGAGGCCTACGAGCAGTACTTC
d_gene: -; v_gene: TRBV7-2; abundance: once; j_gene: TRBJ2-4; CDR3aa: CASSLAGNGLAKNIQYF; CDR3nt: TGTGCCAGCAGCTTAGCCGGAAACGGACTAGCCAAAAACATTCAGTACTTC
d_gene: TRBD2; v_gene: TRBV7-2; abundance: -; j_gene: TRBJ2-1; CDR3aa: CASSLALIAGGQNNEQFF; CDR3nt: TGTGCCAGCAGCTTAGCGCTAATCGCGGGAGGACAGAACAATGAGCAGTTCTTC
d_gene: -; v_gene: TRBV19; abundance: -; j_gene: TRBJ2-7; CDR3aa: CASSISGRGTYEQYF; CDR3nt: TGTGCCAGTAGTATATCAGGGCGGGGAACCTACGAGCAGTACTTC
d_gene: TRBD2; v_gene: TRBV2; abundance: once; j_gene: TRBJ2-3; CDR3aa: CASRLAGTSTDTQYF; CDR3nt: TGTGCCAGCAGACTAGCGGGTACTAGCACAGATACGCAGTATTTT
d_gene: TRBD1; v_gene: TRBV7-9; abundance: -; j_gene: TRBJ1-4; CDR3aa: CASSPPPGQELSNEKLFF; CDR3nt: TGTGCCAGCAGCCCCCCCCCGGGACAGGAGCTCTCTAATGAAAAACTGTTTTTT
d_gene: -; v_gene: TRBV29-1; abundance: -; j_gene: TRBJ2-5; CDR3aa: CSSQSGETQYF; CDR3nt: TGCAGCTCCCAAAGCGGAGAGACCCAGTACTTC
d_gene: -; v_gene: TRBV4-1; abundance: -; j_gene: TRBJ2-5; CDR3aa: CASSQRTGTTQETQYF; CDR3nt: TGCGCCAGCAGCCAGAGGACAGGGACTACCCAAGAGACCCAGTACTTC
d_gene: -; v_gene: TRBV21-1; abundance: few; j_gene: TRBJ1-5; CDR3aa: CASSMQSGTDPTYQPQHF; CDR3nt: TGTGCCAGCAGCATGCAATCCGGGACAGACCCAACTTATCAGCCCCAGCATTTT
d_gene: -; v_gene: TRBV10-3; abundance: few; j_gene: TRBJ1-5; CDR3aa: CAISEQGGGNQPQHF; CDR3nt: TGTGCCATCAGTGAACAGGGAGGGGGCAATCAGCCCCAGCATTTT
d_gene: TRBD2; v_gene: TRBV2; abundance: few; j_gene: TRBJ2-1; CDR3aa: CASSEGQRGAYNEQFF; CDR3nt: TGTGCCAGCAGTGAAGGTCAGCGGGGGGCGTACAATGAGCAGTTCTTC
d_gene: -; v_gene: TRBV7-9; abundance: few; j_gene: TRBJ1-5; CDR3aa: CASSIRVGQPQHF; CDR3nt: TGTGCCAGCAGCATCAGGGTTGGTCAGCCCCAGCATTTT
d_gene: TRBD1; v_gene: TRBV7-2; abundance: -; j_gene: TRBJ1-2; CDR3aa: CASSPRQGYYGYTF; CDR3nt: TGTGCCAGCAGCCCAAGACAGGGCTACTATGGCTACACCTTC
d_gene: -; v_gene: TRBV7-9; abundance: -; j_gene: TRBJ1-4; CDR3aa: CASSFTGLNEKLFF; CDR3nt: TGTGCCAGCAGCTTCACAGGGCTTAATGAAAAACTGTTTTTT
d_gene: TRBD2; v_gene: TRBV25-1; abundance: -; j_gene: TRBJ2-3; CDR3aa: CASRERGGPDTQYF; CDR3nt: TGTGCCAGCAGGGAGCGGGGGGGGCCAGATACGCAGTATTTT
d_gene: -; v_gene: TRBV13; abundance: -; j_gene: TRBJ2-3; CDR3aa: CASSGGDTQYF; CDR3nt: TGTGCCAGCAGCGGGGGGGATACGCAGTATTTT
d_gene: TRBD2; v_gene: TRBV24-1; abundance: -; j_gene: TRBJ2-7; CDR3aa: CATSDSGLAGLPSYEQYF; CDR3nt: TGTGCCACCAGTGATTCGGGACTAGCGGGCCTGCCGTCCTACGAGCAGTACTTC
d_gene: TRBD1; v_gene: TRBV28; abundance: -; j_gene: TRBJ1-2; CDR3aa: CASSSRGLGYGYTF; CDR3nt: TGTGCCAGCAGCTCCAGGGGGCTTGGCTATGGCTACACCTTC
d_gene: -; v_gene: TRBV9; abundance: -; j_gene: TRBJ2-1; CDR3aa: CASSVAGSAHEQFF; CDR3nt: TGTGCCAGCAGCGTAGCTGGTAGCGCTCATGAGCAGTTCTTC
d_gene: TRBD1; v_gene: TRBV5-1; abundance: -; j_gene: TRBJ2-1; CDR3aa: CASSFRTGDNEQFF; CDR3nt: TGCGCCAGCAGCTTCCGGACAGGGGACAATGAGCAGTTCTTC
d_gene: -; v_gene: TRBV5-8; abundance: once; j_gene: TRBJ1-4; CDR3aa: CASSLDRVLNEKLFF; CDR3nt: TGTGCCAGCAGCTTGGACAGGGTCCTGAATGAAAAACTGTTTTTT
d_gene: -; v_gene: TRBV12-3/TRBV12-4; abundance: once; j_gene: TRBJ1-1; CDR3aa: CASIFAGSTEAFF; CDR3nt: TGTGCCAGCATCTTTGCGGGTTCCACTGAAGCTTTCTTT
d_gene: -; v_gene: TRBV27; abundance: -; j_gene: TRBJ2-5; CDR3aa: CASSRTNLGGPQETQYF; CDR3nt: TGTGCCAGCAGCAGAACAAACCTAGGCGGCCCTCAAGAGACCCAGTACTTC
d_gene: TRBD1; v_gene: TRBV5-6; abundance: -; j_gene: TRBJ2-5; CDR3aa: CASRPRGQGETQYF; CDR3nt: TGTGCCAGCAGGCCGAGGGGACAGGGAGAGACCCAGTACTTC
d_gene: -; v_gene: TRBV2; abundance: -; j_gene: TRBJ2-1; CDR3aa: CASGRELGGSGGNEQFF; CDR3nt: TGTGCCAGCGGCCGGGAACTTGGGGGCTCTGGGGGCAATGAGCAGTTCTTC
d_gene: -; v_gene: TRBV27; abundance: -; j_gene: TRBJ1-1; CDR3aa: CASSPQGFINQNTEAFF; CDR3nt: TGTGCCAGCAGTCCACAGGGATTCATTAATCAGAACACTGAAGCTTTCTTT
d_gene: -; v_gene: TRBV29-1; abundance: -; j_gene: TRBJ2-7; CDR3aa: CSVEGGGLYEQYF; CDR3nt: TGCAGCGTGGAGGGAGGGGGACTCTACGAGCAGTACTTC
d_gene: TRBD2; v_gene: TRBV4-3; abundance: -; j_gene: TRBJ2-4; CDR3aa: CASSQERTSGRGIQYF; CDR3nt: TGCGCCAGCAGCCAAGAAAGGACTAGCGGGAGGGGCATTCAGTACTTC
d_gene: -; v_gene: TRBV6-5; abundance: -; j_gene: TRBJ1-3; CDR3aa: CASSRGYTIYF; CDR3nt: TGTGCCAGCAGTAGGGGTTACACCATATATTTT
d_gene: -; v_gene: TRBV6-5; abundance: -; j_gene: TRBJ1-5; CDR3aa: CASRTAALRDQPQHF; CDR3nt: TGTGCCAGCAGAACGGCGGCCCTCCGGGATCAGCCCCAGCATTTT
d_gene: -; v_gene: TRBV18; abundance: -; j_gene: TRBJ2-6; CDR3aa: CASSPMIETQGSGANVLTF; CDR3nt: TGTGCCAGCTCACCAATGATCGAGACCCAGGGCTCTGGGGCCAACGTCCTGACTTTC
d_gene: -; v_gene: TRBV6-1; abundance: -; j_gene: TRBJ1-2; CDR3aa: CASSEDGRRGDYGYTF; CDR3nt: TGTGCCAGCAGTGAAGACGGTAGGCGGGGGGACTATGGCTACACCTTC
d_gene: -; v_gene: TRBV9; abundance: -; j_gene: TRBJ2-5; CDR3aa: CASSVAQGGYQETQYF; CDR3nt: TGTGCCAGCAGCGTAGCTCAGGGGGGATATCAAGAGACCCAGTACTTC
d_gene: TRBD2; v_gene: TRBV7-7; abundance: -; j_gene: TRBJ2-3; CDR3aa: CASSLQLAGTDTQYF; CDR3nt: TGTGCTAGCAGCTTACAACTAGCGGGCACAGATACGCAGTATTTT
d_gene: -; v_gene: TRBV24-1; abundance: -; j_gene: TRBJ2-6; CDR3aa: CATSLGGSGANVLTF; CDR3nt: TGTGCCACCAGCCTGGGGGGCTCTGGGGCCAACGTCCTGACTTTC
d_gene: -; v_gene: TRBV7-6; abundance: once; j_gene: TRBJ1-5; CDR3aa: CASSLDRYQPQHF; CDR3nt: TGTGCCAGCAGCTTAGACAGATATCAGCCCCAGCATTTT